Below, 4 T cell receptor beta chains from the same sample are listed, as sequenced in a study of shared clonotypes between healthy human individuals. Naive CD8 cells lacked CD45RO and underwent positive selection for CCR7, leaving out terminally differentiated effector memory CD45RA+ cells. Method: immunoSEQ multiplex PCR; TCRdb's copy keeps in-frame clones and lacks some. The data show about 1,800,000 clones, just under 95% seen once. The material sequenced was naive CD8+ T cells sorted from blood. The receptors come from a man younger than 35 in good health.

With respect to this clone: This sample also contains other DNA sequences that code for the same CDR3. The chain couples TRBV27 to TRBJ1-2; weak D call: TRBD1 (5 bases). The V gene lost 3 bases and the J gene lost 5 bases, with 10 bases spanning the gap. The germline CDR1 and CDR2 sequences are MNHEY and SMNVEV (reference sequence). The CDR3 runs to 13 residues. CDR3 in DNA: TGTGCCAGCAGTTTTGGGGGGGATTATGGCTACACCTTC. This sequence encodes CASSFGGDYGYTF.

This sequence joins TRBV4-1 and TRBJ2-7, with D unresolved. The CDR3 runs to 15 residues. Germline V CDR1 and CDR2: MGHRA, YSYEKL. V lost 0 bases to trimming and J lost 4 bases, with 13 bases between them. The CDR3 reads CASSQDDADRYEQYF. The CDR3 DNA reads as TGCGCCAGCAGCCAAGATGACGCAGACCGTTACGAGCAGTACTTC.

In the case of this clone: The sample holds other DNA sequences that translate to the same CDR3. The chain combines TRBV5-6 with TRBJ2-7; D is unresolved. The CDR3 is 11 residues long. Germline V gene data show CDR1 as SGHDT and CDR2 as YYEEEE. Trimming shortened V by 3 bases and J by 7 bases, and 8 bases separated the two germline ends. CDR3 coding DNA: TGTGCCAGCAGCTCACAGCTGGAGCAGTACTTC. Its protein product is CASSSQLEQYF.

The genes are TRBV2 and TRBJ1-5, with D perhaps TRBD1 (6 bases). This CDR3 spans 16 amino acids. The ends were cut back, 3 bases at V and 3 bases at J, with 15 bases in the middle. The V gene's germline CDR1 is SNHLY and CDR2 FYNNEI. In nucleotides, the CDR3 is TGTGCCAGCAGTGACAGTAACAGGGACTACAATCAGCCCCAGCATTTT. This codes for CASSDSNRDYNQPQHF.